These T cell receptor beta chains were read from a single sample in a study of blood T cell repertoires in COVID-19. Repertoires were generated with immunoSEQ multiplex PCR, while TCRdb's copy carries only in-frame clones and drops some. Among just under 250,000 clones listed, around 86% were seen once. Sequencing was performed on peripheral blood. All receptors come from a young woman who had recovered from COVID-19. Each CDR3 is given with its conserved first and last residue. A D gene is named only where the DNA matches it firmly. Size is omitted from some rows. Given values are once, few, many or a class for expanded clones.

cdr3_aa: CASAFLADTQYF
cdr3_nt: TGTGCTAGTGCGTTCCTCGCAGATACGCAGTATTTT
clone_size: NA
j_call: TRBJ2-3
v_call: TRBV12-5
d_call: NA

cdr3_aa: CASSFQGAGELFF
cdr3_nt: TGTGCCAGCAGTTTCCAGGGGGCCGGGGAGCTGTTTTTT
clone_size: NA
j_call: TRBJ2-2
v_call: TRBV27
d_call: TRBD1

cdr3_aa: CASSVRTGDEQYF
cdr3_nt: TGTGCCAGCAGCGTGCGGACAGGGGACGAGCAGTACTTC
clone_size: NA
j_call: TRBJ2-7
v_call: TRBV9
d_call: TRBD1

cdr3_aa: CASSPRRSGELFF
cdr3_nt: TGTGCCAGCAGCCCACGGAGGTCCGGGGAGCTGTTTTTT
clone_size: NA
j_call: TRBJ2-2
v_call: TRBV3-1/TRBV3-2
d_call: NA

cdr3_aa: CASSSVTGNQPQHF
cdr3_nt: TGTGCCAGCAGCTCCGTGACAGGGAACCAGCCCCAGCATTTT
clone_size: NA
j_call: TRBJ1-5
v_call: TRBV7-9
d_call: TRBD1

cdr3_aa: CASSLAGANYGYTF
cdr3_nt: TGTGCCAGCAGTTTAGCCGGGGCTAACTATGGCTACACCTTC
clone_size: NA
j_call: TRBJ1-2
v_call: TRBV27
d_call: NA

cdr3_aa: CASSLHRVADTQYF
cdr3_nt: TGTGCCAGCAGTTTACATCGGGTTGCAGATACGCAGTATTTT
clone_size: NA
j_call: TRBJ2-3
v_call: TRBV6-2/TRBV6-3
d_call: NA

cdr3_aa: CASSGGQPQHF
cdr3_nt: TGTGCCAGCAGCGGAGGGCAGCCCCAGCATTTT
clone_size: NA
j_call: TRBJ1-5
v_call: TRBV2
d_call: NA

cdr3_aa: CASRGQPNTGELFF
cdr3_nt: TGTGCCAGCAGGGGACAGCCGAACACCGGGGAGCTGTTTTTT
clone_size: NA
j_call: TRBJ2-2
v_call: TRBV6-5
d_call: TRBD1

cdr3_aa: CATSRDTGLGQPQHF
cdr3_nt: TGTGCCACCAGCAGAGATACGGGTCTCGGTCAGCCCCAGCATTTT
clone_size: NA
j_call: TRBJ1-5
v_call: TRBV15
d_call: NA

cdr3_aa: CSVELQGTYEQYF
cdr3_nt: TGCAGCGTTGAGCTACAGGGAACCTACGAGCAGTACTTC
clone_size: once
j_call: TRBJ2-7
v_call: TRBV29-1
d_call: NA

cdr3_aa: CAISEGLVANEQFF
cdr3_nt: TGTGCCATCAGTGAGGGACTAGTAGCGAATGAGCAGTTCTTC
clone_size: NA
j_call: TRBJ2-1
v_call: TRBV10-3
d_call: TRBD2

cdr3_aa: CATSDLTGKKYF
cdr3_nt: TGTGCCACCAGTGATCTCACAGGGAAGAAGTACTTC
clone_size: NA
j_call: TRBJ2-7
v_call: TRBV24-1
d_call: NA

cdr3_aa: CASSQQLASSTDTQYF
cdr3_nt: TGTGCCAGCAGCCAGCAACTAGCCTCTAGCACAGATACGCAGTATTTT
clone_size: NA
j_call: TRBJ2-3
v_call: TRBV4-2
d_call: NA

cdr3_aa: CASGGSGEQYF
cdr3_nt: TGTGCCAGCGGGGGTAGCGGCGAGCAGTACTTC
clone_size: NA
j_call: TRBJ2-7
v_call: TRBV12-3/TRBV12-4
d_call: NA

cdr3_aa: CARPGVTGELFF
cdr3_nt: TGTGCCAGACCGGGGGTCACCGGGGAGCTGTTTTTT
clone_size: NA
j_call: TRBJ2-2
v_call: TRBV9
d_call: NA

cdr3_aa: CASSAQGQGTEAFF
cdr3_nt: TGTGCCAGCTCAGCCCAGGGACAGGGCACTGAAGCTTTCTTT
clone_size: once
j_call: TRBJ1-1
v_call: TRBV18
d_call: TRBD1

cdr3_aa: CASSSGFYGYTF
cdr3_nt: TGTGCCAGCAGTTCGGGTTTCTATGGCTACACCTTC
clone_size: NA
j_call: TRBJ1-2
v_call: TRBV2
d_call: NA

cdr3_aa: CASSQRGSLDNEQFF
cdr3_nt: TGTGCCAGCAGCCAAAGGGGGTCCTTGGACAATGAGCAGTTCTTC
clone_size: NA
j_call: TRBJ2-1
v_call: TRBV3-1/TRBV3-2
d_call: NA

cdr3_aa: CASSPIEGGRTLYEQYF
cdr3_nt: TGTGCCAGCAGCCCGATCGAGGGGGGGCGGACGCTCTACGAGCAGTACTTC
clone_size: NA
j_call: TRBJ2-7
v_call: TRBV11-2
d_call: NA

cdr3_aa: CASSLQGAGTEAFF
cdr3_nt: TGTGCCAGCAGTTTACAGGGGGCTGGCACTGAAGCTTTCTTT
clone_size: NA
j_call: TRBJ1-1
v_call: TRBV27
d_call: TRBD1

cdr3_aa: CASSLVTVGELFF
cdr3_nt: TGCGCCAGCAGCTTGGTGACAGTCGGGGAGCTGTTTTTT
clone_size: NA
j_call: TRBJ2-2
v_call: TRBV5-1
d_call: NA

cdr3_aa: CASSPDPGTEETQYF
cdr3_nt: TGTGCCAGCAGCCCGGATCCCGGGACAGAAGAGACCCAGTACTTC
clone_size: NA
j_call: TRBJ2-5
v_call: TRBV9
d_call: TRBD1

cdr3_aa: CAWSVISGYGYTF
cdr3_nt: TGTGCCTGGAGTGTAATAAGCGGCTATGGCTACACCTTC
clone_size: few
j_call: TRBJ1-2
v_call: TRBV30
d_call: NA

cdr3_aa: CASSERGINTGELFF
cdr3_nt: TGTGCCAGCAGTGAACGCGGGATTAACACCGGGGAGCTGTTTTTT
clone_size: NA
j_call: TRBJ2-2
v_call: TRBV2
d_call: NA

cdr3_aa: CASSSEYDTGELFF
cdr3_nt: TGTGCCAGCAGCTCCGAGTACGATACCGGGGAGCTGTTTTTT
clone_size: NA
j_call: TRBJ2-2
v_call: TRBV5-4
d_call: NA

cdr3_aa: CASNQGSQETQYF
cdr3_nt: TGTGCCAGCAATCAAGGGAGCCAAGAGACCCAGTACTTC
clone_size: once
j_call: TRBJ2-5
v_call: TRBV2
d_call: NA

cdr3_aa: CASSPPRDQIYGYTF
cdr3_nt: TGTGCCAGCAGCCCCCCCAGGGATCAGATTTATGGCTACACCTTC
clone_size: NA
j_call: TRBJ1-2
v_call: TRBV3-1/TRBV3-2
d_call: NA

cdr3_aa: CASGVENNEQFF
cdr3_nt: TGTGCTAGTGGTGTAGAAAACAATGAGCAGTTCTTC
clone_size: NA
j_call: TRBJ2-1
v_call: TRBV12-5
d_call: NA

cdr3_aa: CASSSYLDTQYF
cdr3_nt: TGCGCCAGCAGCTCTTATTTGGATACGCAGTATTTT
clone_size: NA
j_call: TRBJ2-3
v_call: TRBV5-1
d_call: NA

cdr3_aa: CASSVGAGESTDTQYF
cdr3_nt: TGTGCCAGCAGCGTAGGAGCGGGGGAGAGCACAGATACGCAGTATTTT
clone_size: once
j_call: TRBJ2-3
v_call: TRBV9
d_call: TRBD2

cdr3_aa: CASSHRGGSDTQYF
cdr3_nt: TGTGCCAGCAGCCACAGGGGAGGATCAGATACGCAGTATTTT
clone_size: NA
j_call: TRBJ2-3
v_call: TRBV11-2
d_call: NA

cdr3_aa: CASSSRTTSTEAFF
cdr3_nt: TGTGCCAGCAGTTCCCGGACTACGAGCACTGAAGCTTTCTTT
clone_size: NA
j_call: TRBJ1-1
v_call: TRBV6-5
d_call: NA